This is a list of T cell receptor beta chains from one sample in a study of cytomegalovirus exposure and HLA in healthy donors. Measured with immunoSEQ multiplex PCR; TCRdb has only the in-frame clones, and not every one. Counted here are about 110,000 clones, around 80% occurring once; the ten biggest clones make up around 15%. What was sequenced was PBMCs. These receptors all come from a man in his thirties or forties in good health and CMV-seropositive. CDR3s include the opening cysteine and the closing phenylalanine or tryptophan. D genes are given only for firm matches. Rows give clone size only sometimes, using once, few, many, or a class for an expanded clone.

size,D,J,V,CDR3,DNA
once,.,TRBJ2-1,TRBV10-3,CAISVPPDLSGWNEQFF,TGTGCCATCAGTGTTCCCCCCGACTTGAGTGGTTGGAATGAGCAGTTCTTC
.,TRBD1,TRBJ1-3,TRBV2,CASSEAGARGQGNSGNTIYF,TGTGCCAGCAGTGAAGCGGGTGCCCGGGGACAGGGGAACTCTGGAAACACCATATATTTT
few,TRBD1,TRBJ1-1,TRBV6-1,CASSRGQGYTEAFF,TGTGCCAGCAGTCGCGGACAGGGGTACACTGAAGCTTTCTTT
.,.,TRBJ2-1,TRBV9,CASSVRRTVTPHNEQFF,TGTGCCAGCAGCGTCCGACGGACAGTAACTCCTCACAATGAGCAGTTCTTC
.,TRBD1,TRBJ1-4,TRBV28,CASSSQGATNEKLFF,TGTGCCAGCAGCTCTCAGGGGGCGACTAATGAAAAACTGTTTTTT
.,.,TRBJ2-1,TRBV11-2,CASSWGRGGFSNEQFF,TGTGCCAGCAGCTGGGGTAGGGGGGGTTTCTCCAATGAGCAGTTCTTC
few,.,TRBJ1-1,TRBV6-6,CASRQATLNTEAFF,TGTGCCAGCAGGCAGGCGACATTGAACACTGAAGCTTTCTTT
.,TRBD1,TRBJ1-1,TRBV7-2,CASSRQGANTEAFF,TGTGCCAGCAGCCGACAGGGGGCTAATACTGAAGCTTTCTTT
.,.,TRBJ1-1,TRBV5-1,CASSNGGGGTEAFF,TGCGCCAGCAGCAATGGAGGGGGAGGGACTGAAGCTTTCTTT
few,TRBD1,TRBJ1-2,TRBV5-4,CASSHRDRGGYGYTF,TGTGCCAGCAGCCATAGGGACAGGGGAGGCTATGGCTACACCTTC
.,.,TRBJ2-7,TRBV11-2,CASSLVSANYEQYF,TGTGCCAGCAGCTTAGTTTCCGCTAACTACGAGCAGTACTTC
.,TRBD1,TRBJ1-1,TRBV14,CASALQGALNTEAFF,TGTGCCAGCGCCCTCCAGGGGGCTTTGAACACTGAAGCTTTCTTT
.,.,TRBJ1-1,TRBV15,CATSRLDTEAFF,TGTGCCACCTCCCGACTGGACACTGAAGCTTTCTTT
.,TRBD2,TRBJ2-3,TRBV28,CASSPVGWRGGRTDTQYF,TGTGCCAGCAGCCCTGTTGGTTGGCGGGGGGGCCGGACAGATACGCAGTATTTT
.,.,TRBJ2-3,TRBV6-1,CASKLEADTQYF,TGTGCCAGCAAACTGGAGGCGGATACGCAGTATTTT
.,TRBD2,TRBJ2-1,TRBV5-1,CASSPPGLAGGSEQFF,TGCGCCAGCAGCCCTCCAGGACTAGCGGGGGGGAGTGAGCAGTTCTTC
.,.,TRBJ1-3,TRBV5-5,CASALWAGTHTIYF,TGTGCCAGCGCCCTCTGGGCAGGAACGCACACCATATATTTT
.,.,TRBJ2-7,TRBV30,CAWSVPISSYEQYF,TGTGCCTGGAGTGTACCCATCAGCTCCTACGAGCAGTACTTC
.,.,TRBJ1-1,TRBV30,CAWSVGLSHTEAFF,TGTGCCTGGAGTGTAGGACTCTCGCACACTGAAGCTTTCTTT
.,.,TRBJ1-2,TRBV29-1,CSGGGPWESYTF,TGCAGCGGTGGAGGCCCATGGGAAAGCTACACCTTC
.,.,TRBJ1-1,TRBV7-9,CASSFTEPEAFF,TGTGCCAGCAGCTTTACGGAGCCTGAAGCTTTCTTT
once,.,TRBJ2-7,TRBV27,CASSPGTQTYEQYF,TGTGCCAGCAGTCCGGGGACACAAACCTACGAGCAGTACTTC
.,TRBD1,TRBJ1-1,TRBV19,CASSPLRGSTEAFF,TGTGCCAGTAGTCCACTCAGGGGGAGCACTGAAGCTTTCTTT
.,TRBD2,TRBJ2-2,TRBV4-1,CASSQGWTGGPRELFF,TGCGCCAGCAGCCAAGGCTGGACGGGGGGGCCGAGGGAGCTGTTTTTT